The 2 T cell receptor beta chains presented below share a single source sample, sequenced in a study of T cell responses to AZD1222 COVID-19 vaccine. Produced via immunoSEQ multiplex PCR; TCRdb's table is partial and in-frame only. The table lists about 140,000 clones, more than 90% of them singletons, with over 1.5% in the top ten. Sequencing was performed on peripheral blood, taken on day 0 of AZD1222 vaccination. Receptors were obtained from an adult in good health.

The V call is TRBV19, the J call TRBJ2-5; either TRBD1 or TRBD2 may supply D (5 bases each). The V end was cut by 6 bases, the J end by 2 bases, with 13 bases between. CDR1 is LNHDA and CDR2 is SQIVND in the germline V gene (reference sequence). This CDR3 has 14 residues. The CDR3 DNA reads as TGTGCCAGTAGCTTCTGGGGGACGCAAGAGACCCAGTACTTC. Its translation: CASSFWGTQETQYF.

The chain is built from TRBV6-6 and TRBJ2-2, with D maybe TRBD1 (5 bases). Germline assignment: CDR1 MNHNY and CDR2 SVGAGI (reference sequence). This CDR3 spans 13 amino acids. V was pared by 6 bases and J by 7 bases, with 12 bases between. The CDR3 spells CASRRGDIGELFF. In DNA, the CDR3 is TGTGCCAGCAGAAGGGGCGACATCGGGGAGCTGTTTTTT.